The 20 T cell receptor beta chains below all came from one sample that was sequenced in a study of OX40 agonist ivuxolimab in advanced cancers. Assay used: immunoSEQ multiplex PCR; TCRdb lists only in-frame clones, some missing. Among about 80,000 clones, 84% were seen once, and the ten largest hold 20% to 25%. Here the sequenced sample was CD4+ or CD8+ T cells sorted from blood, taken in a trial of the OX40 agonist ivuxolimab. These receptor sequences come from an adult with an advanced solid tumor such as melanoma, head and neck, liver or kidney cancer.

V gene TRBV7-2 combines with J gene TRBJ1-2, with D hard to call. V gave up 3 bases and J gave up 2 bases, with 13 bases separating them. Germline V CDR1 and CDR2: SGHTA, FQGNSA. The CDR3 sequence is 15 residues long. The CDR3: CASSLLRVGNYGYTF. CDR3 DNA: TGTGCCAGCAGCTTGTTGAGGGTTGGGAACTATGGCTACACCTTC. Filled out from reference TRBV7-2 and TRBJ1-2, the complete variable domain reads GAGVSQSPSNKVTEKGKDVELRCDPISGHTALYWYRQSLGQGLEFLIYFQGNSAPDKSGLPSDRFSAERTGGSVSTLTIQRTQQEDSAVYLCASSLLRVGNYGYTFGSGTRLTVV.

This clone was seen only a few times. The rearrangement uses TRBV30 and TRBJ2-7; D gene unclear. V lost 0 bases and J lost 4, with 7 bases in between. CDR1 and CDR2 (germline): GTSNPN, SVGIG (reference sequence). This CDR3 has 12 residues. The DNA of the CDR3 is TGTGCCTGGAGTGTCTTGGGATACGAGCAGTACTTC. Translated, it gives CAWSVLGYEQYF.

The chain has TRBV19 and TRBJ2-2, with 7 bases aligning to TRBD2. This CDR3 spans 14 amino acids. Per the germline V gene, CDR1 is LNHDA and CDR2 is SQIVND (reference sequence). Losses at the gene ends were 3 bases for V and 6 bases for J; bases not matched to a gene: 4. The CDR3 DNA reads TGTGCCAGTAGTATTAGCGCGGGGGCCGGGGAGCTGTTTTTT. It specifies CASSISAGAGELFF.

The genes are TRBV11-2 and TRBJ1-4; no definite D call. The CDR3 contains 13 residues. V lost 1 base, J lost 11 bases, and 11 bases lay in between. Germline V gives CDR1 SGHAT, CDR2 FQNNGV. CDR3 nucleotide sequence: TGTGCCAGCAGCTTAGGGGAGGGTGGTAAACTGTTTTTT. This sequence encodes CASSLGEGGKLFF.

The gene calls are TRBV4-1 and TRBJ2-2; no clear D. V gave up 0 bases and J gave up 3 bases, with 2 bases separating them. Germline V CDR1 and CDR2: MGHRA, YSYEKL. This CDR3 comprises 13 residues. The CDR3 DNA reads TGCGCCAGCAGCCAAGAGTACACCGGGGAGCTGTTTTTT. Protein sequence: CASSQEYTGELFF.

This chain joins TRBV6-5 and TRBJ2-3; no definite D call. The CDR3 runs to 15 residues. V was pared by 0 bases and J by 2 bases, with 9 bases between. Germline V gene data show CDR1 as MNHEY and CDR2 as SVGAGI. The CDR3 nucleotides read TGTGCCAGCAGTTACTCTGGCGGAAACACAGATACGCAGTATTTT. Amino acids: CASSYSGGNTDTQYF.

The chain links TRBV28 to TRBJ1-2; D uncertain. The V and J ends lost 3 bases and 9 bases respectively, with 11 bases between them. Per the germline V gene, CDR1 is MDHEN and CDR2 is SYDVKM. The CDR3 consists of 12 residues. The CDR3 nucleotides are TGTGCCAGCAGTTTCTTCGGGGATAGCTACACCTTC. Translation gives CASSFFGDSYTF.

Concerning this clone itself: Other DNA sequences from this sample encode an identical CDR3 as well. This rearrangement joins TRBV5-8 to TRBJ1-1; D unclear. This CDR3 has 14 amino acids. Germline CDR1 and CDR2: SGHTS and YDEGEE. Trimming removed 4 bases at V and 3 bases at J, with 13 bases between. The CDR3 DNA sequence: TGTGCCAGCAGCCTAATCGAGGGAGACACTGAAGCTTTCTTT. This gives the protein CASSLIEGDTEAFF. Complete variable domain (other parts from reference TRBV5-8 and TRBJ1-1): EAGVTQSPTHLIKTRGQQATLRCSPISGHTSVYWYQQALGLGLQFLLWYDEGEERNRGNFPPRFSGRQFPNYSSELNVNALELEDSALYLCASSLIEGDTEAFFGQGTRLTVV.

This rearrangement joins TRBV19 to TRBJ2-3; D perhaps matches TRBD2 (5 bases). This CDR3 spans 14 amino acids. Germline assignment: CDR1 LNHDA and CDR2 SQIVND (reference sequence). V lost 3 bases to trimming and J lost 6 bases, with 13 bases between them. CDR3 sequence (DNA): TGTGCCAGTAGTATTGGTAGGGAGAGGGATACGCAGTATTTT. This gives the protein CASSIGRERDTQYF.

The chain combines TRBV4-1 with TRBJ2-5, with a weak D call TRBD1 (7 bases). The CDR3 covers 15 residues. Germline values: CDR1 MGHRA, CDR2 YSYEKL. V was clipped by 4 bases and J by 5 bases, with 17 bases between them. CDR3 in amino acids: CASSPPPGGRETQYF. The CDR3 coding sequence is TGCGCCAGCAGCCCCCCTCCAGGGGGGCGGGAGACCCAGTACTTC.

V gene TRBV5-1 combines with J gene TRBJ1-1; D gene uncertain. This CDR3 contains 13 residues. Germline CDR1 SGHRS, CDR2 YFSETQ. V lost 0 bases and J 7 bases, leaving 10 bases between the germline ends. The CDR3 loop is CASSLEVGGEAFF. The CDR3 DNA reads TGCGCCAGCAGCTTGGAGGTCGGAGGTGAAGCTTTCTTT.

This clone has a handful of counts. The chain employs TRBV30 and TRBJ2-1; D not certain. Trimming took off 3 bases at V and 9 bases at J, with 12 bases between the two ends. The CDR3 has 12 amino acids. The germline V gene encodes CDR1 GTSNPN and CDR2 SVGIG (reference sequence). The CDR3 loop reads CAWRLWKGEQFF. CDR3 coding DNA: TGTGCCTGGAGGCTGTGGAAGGGTGAGCAGTTCTTC.

This CDR3 reads CASSLVPTDTQYF. The CDR3 DNA reads TGTGCCAGCAGCTTGGTCCCCACAGATACGCAGTATTTT. V usage is TRBV5-5 and J usage is TRBJ2-3; D unclear. The length of the CDR3 is 13 residues. Trimming removed 0 bases at V and 2 bases at J, with 4 bases between. Per germline, CDR1 SGHKS and CDR2 YYEKEE (reference sequence).

This clone was detected only once. This sequence joins TRBV5-4 and TRBJ2-7; TRBD1 matches 8 bases. The CDR3 length is 17 residues. V shed 3 bases and J 4 bases; nucleotides not matched to a gene: 15. CDR1 SGHNT and CDR2 YYREEE come from the germline V gene (reference sequence). CDR3 coding DNA: TGTGCCAGCAGCTCTCATTCCGGTAGACAGGGGCAATACGAGCAGTACTTC. Translating gives CASSSHSGRQGQYEQYF.

This chain links TRBV4-3 with TRBJ1-4; D perhaps matches TRBD1 (5 bases). V was shortened by 2 bases and J by 0 bases, with 13 bases between the two germline ends. This CDR3 has 17 amino acids. CDR1 is LGHNA, CDR2 YSLEER, per germline. The CDR3: CASSQRHRGPTNEKLFF. The CDR3 DNA follows: TGCGCCAGCAGCCAAAGACACCGGGGCCCAACTAATGAAAAACTGTTTTTT.

The chain couples TRBV7-2 to TRBJ1-2, with 7 nucleotides matching TRBD1. The V gene's germline CDR1 is SGHTA and CDR2 FQGNSA. The CDR3 has 14 amino acids. Losses at the gene ends were 7 bases for V and 5 bases for J; bases not matched to a gene: 10. CDR3 DNA sequence: TGTGCCAGCACCGTGACAGGGACGGAATATGGCTACACCTTC. It codes for CASTVTGTEYGYTF.

The chain recombines TRBV7-6 with TRBJ2-1; TRBD1 matches 8 bases. This CDR3 is 19 amino acids long. CDR1 is SGHVS and CDR2 is FNYEAQ in the germline V gene. Germline trimming cut 5 bases from V and 0 bases from J; bases unmatched to any gene: 15. CDR3 sequence (DNA): TGTGCCAGCAGCGGACGGGACAGGAAGGGTCATAGCTCCTACAATGAGCAGTTCTTC. Translated: CASSGRDRKGHSSYNEQFF.

This CDR3 reads CASRESRGVTYEQYF. CDR3 in DNA: TGTGCCAGCAGAGAAAGTAGAGGGGTTACCTACGAGCAGTACTTC. The rearrangement links TRBV2 to TRBJ2-7, with D perhaps TRBD1 or TRBD2 (5 bases each). Germline CDR1 reads SNHLY; CDR2 reads FYNNEI. V gave up 6 bases and J gave up 2 bases, with 17 bases separating them. The CDR3 runs 15 residues.

This clone has only one observation. The V call is TRBV7-9, the J call TRBJ1-5, with TRBD1 as a possible D gene (5 bases). Germline V CDR1 and CDR2: SEHNR, FQNEAQ (reference sequence). V was shortened by 3 bases and J by 5 bases, with 20 bases between the two germline ends. CDR3 length equals 17 residues. The CDR3 spells CASSFVGTGGLDQPQHF. CDR3 sequence (DNA): TGTGCCAGCAGCTTTGTTGGAACAGGAGGGTTGGATCAGCCCCAGCATTTT.

The rearrangement joins TRBV4-1 to TRBJ1-5, with a tentative D call TRBD1 (6 bases). Per germline, CDR1 MGHRA and CDR2 YSYEKL. The CDR3 loop spans 15 amino acids. Deletions cut 0 bases from V and 6 bases from J, with 12 bases between. CDR3 in amino acids: CASSQDRDRLQPQHF. As DNA, the CDR3 is TGCGCCAGCAGCCAAGATAGAGACAGGCTTCAGCCCCAGCATTTT.